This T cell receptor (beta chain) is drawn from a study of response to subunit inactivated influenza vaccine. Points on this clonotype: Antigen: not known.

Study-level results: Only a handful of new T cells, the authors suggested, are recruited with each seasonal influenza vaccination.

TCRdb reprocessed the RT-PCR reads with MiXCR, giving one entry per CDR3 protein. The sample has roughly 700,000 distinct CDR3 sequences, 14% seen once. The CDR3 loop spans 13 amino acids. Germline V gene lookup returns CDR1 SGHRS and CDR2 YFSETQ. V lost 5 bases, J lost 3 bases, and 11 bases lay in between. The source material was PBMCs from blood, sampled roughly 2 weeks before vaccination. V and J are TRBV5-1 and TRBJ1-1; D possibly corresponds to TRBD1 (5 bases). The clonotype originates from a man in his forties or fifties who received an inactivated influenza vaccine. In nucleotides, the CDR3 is TGCGCCAGCAGGCTCCGGGGGGACACTGAAGCTTTCTTT. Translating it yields CASRLRGDTEAFF.